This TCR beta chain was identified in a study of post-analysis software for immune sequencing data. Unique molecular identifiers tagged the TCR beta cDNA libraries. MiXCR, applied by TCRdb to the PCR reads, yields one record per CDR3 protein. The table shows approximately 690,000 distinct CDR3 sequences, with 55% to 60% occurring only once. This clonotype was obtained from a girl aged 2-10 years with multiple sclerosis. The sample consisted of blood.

Written as DNA, the CDR3 is TGCGCCAGCAGCTTGGGGAAAAGGAACACTGAAGCTTTCTTT. Amino acids: CASSLGKRNTEAFF. This rearrangement joins TRBV5-1 to TRBJ1-1; D unresolved. Trimming stripped 0 bases from V and 1 base from J, with 7 bases between. The CDR3 length is 14 residues. CDR1 is SGHRS and CDR2 is YFSETQ in the germline V gene.